A selection of T cell receptor beta chains follows, all from one sample in a study of blood T cell repertoires in COVID-19. Profiled with immunoSEQ multiplex PCR; TCRdb holds only in-frame clones, not every one. The sample contains fewer than 500,000 clones, 87% of which appear only once. Sequenced input: PBMCs or T cells enriched from blood (not recorded which). The source is a woman younger than 30 who had recovered from COVID-19. CDR3s include the opening cysteine and the closing phenylalanine or tryptophan. D genes are given only for firm matches. Expanded clones get a size class; other rows say once, few or many, or leave the size out.

V	D	J	size	DNA	CDR3
TRBV7-9	-	TRBJ2-2	-	TGTGCCAGCAGCCCGAGGGGGGGCACCGGGGAGCTGTTTTTT	CASSPRGGTGELFF
TRBV7-9	-	TRBJ2-3	-	TGTGCCAGCACCACCAGACGTCCCGGAGGGGCCACAGATACGCAGTATTTT	CASTTRRPGGATDTQYF
TRBV11-1	TRBD2	TRBJ2-7	-	TGTGCCAGCAGCCCGGCGGGGGTAAACTACGAGCAGTACTTC	CASSPAGVNYEQYF
TRBV30	-	TRBJ1-1	-	TGTGCCTGGAGTGTACATCAGGCGCAGGACACTGAAGCTTTCTTT	CAWSVHQAQDTEAFF
TRBV6-5	-	TRBJ2-4	-	TGTGCCAGCAGTTCGCGCAGGTCCCTAGCCAAAAACATTCAGTACTTC	CASSSRRSLAKNIQYF
TRBV4-2	TRBD2	TRBJ2-1	-	TGTGCCAGCAGCCAAGATACTAGCGGGGGGGTATTCGTTCCGGATGAGCAGTTCTTC	CASSQDTSGGVFVPDEQFF
TRBV3-1/TRBV3-2	TRBD2	TRBJ2-7	once	TGTGCCAGCAGCCAAGGTTTTAGCGGGGTCCGCTACGAGCAGTACTTC	CASSQGFSGVRYEQYF
TRBV3-1/TRBV3-2	-	TRBJ1-1	-	TGTGCCAGCAGCCCAATATCACGCACAGAAGAGAACACTGAAGCTTTCTTT	CASSPISRTEENTEAFF
TRBV29-1	TRBD2	TRBJ2-1	-	TGCAGCGCGAGAGCGGGGCTTGAGCAGTTCTTC	CSARAGLEQFF
TRBV18	-	TRBJ1-5	once	TGTGCCAGCTCATCGACGGCGGGCAATCAGCCCCAGCATTTT	CASSSTAGNQPQHF
TRBV19	-	TRBJ1-2	once	TGTGCCAGTATCTCGGACGGGGGGTATGGCTACACCTTC	CASISDGGYGYTF
TRBV19	-	TRBJ1-1	-	TGTGCCAGTAGTCCCAGGGAACCTGAAGCTTTCTTT	CASSPREPEAFF
TRBV7-2	-	TRBJ1-5	-	TGTGCCAGCAGCTTAGTTGAGGTTCAGCCCCAGCATTTT	CASSLVEVQPQHF
TRBV6-5	-	TRBJ2-7	-	TGTGCCAGCAGGAAAACGGGGTCCTCCTACGAGCAGTACTTC	CASRKTGSSYEQYF
TRBV5-1	TRBD2	TRBJ2-3	-	TGCGCCAGCAGCCCCACTAGACTAGCTGCAGATACGCAGTATTTT	CASSPTRLAADTQYF
TRBV4-1	-	TRBJ2-7	-	TGCGCCAGCAGCCACTACCTAGGCTCCTACGAGCAGTACTTC	CASSHYLGSYEQYF
TRBV7-2	-	TRBJ2-7	-	TGTGCCAGCAGCAGGTCGCGGGGAGGTTACGAGCAGTACTTC	CASSRSRGGYEQYF
TRBV25-1	TRBD1	TRBJ1-1	once	TGTGCCAGCAGTGAGGGACAGCCTTACACTGAAGCTTTCTTT	CASSEGQPYTEAFF
TRBV11-2	-	TRBJ2-1	once	TGTGCCAGCAGCTCAAGAAAGTCAGGGGTACATGAGCAGTTCTTC	CASSSRKSGVHEQFF
TRBV4-1	TRBD1	TRBJ1-1	-	TGCGCCAGCAGCTCAGATCGGGGCACAGGGGACACTGAAGCTTTCTTT	CASSSDRGTGDTEAFF
TRBV5-1	-	TRBJ2-1	-	TGCGCCAGCAGCGCGGGCCAGGAGCAGTTCTTC	CASSAGQEQFF
TRBV7-7	-	TRBJ2-5	-	TGTGCCAGCAGCCCTTCAGGTGGGGGGTACCAAGAGACCCAGTACTTC	CASSPSGGGYQETQYF
TRBV5-1	TRBD2	TRBJ2-3	-	TGCGCCAGCAGCTCGACGACTAGCGGTAGCACAGATACGCAGTATTTT	CASSSTTSGSTDTQYF
TRBV19	TRBD1	TRBJ1-3	few	TGTGCCAGTAGTATCGGAAGGACAGGGGGAAACACCATATATTTT	CASSIGRTGGNTIYF
TRBV5-8	TRBD1	TRBJ2-3	-	TGTGCCAGCAGCTTGATGGGACAGGTCACAGATACGCAGTATTTT	CASSLMGQVTDTQYF
TRBV5-1	-	TRBJ2-3	-	TGCGCCAGCAGCTTTGTGGCAGGGCTTAGCACAGATACGCAGTATTTT	CASSFVAGLSTDTQYF
TRBV5-1	-	TRBJ2-3	-	TGCGCCAGCAGCTTGAGGGGGTCCCACACAGATACGCAGTATTTT	CASSLRGSHTDTQYF
TRBV6-5	TRBD1	TRBJ1-4	-	TGTGCCAGCAGTTACGGGACAGAAAATGAAAAACTGTTTTTT	CASSYGTENEKLFF
TRBV7-8	-	TRBJ1-1	-	TGTGCCAGCAGCTTACTAAGGAACACTGAAGCTTTCTTT	CASSLLRNTEAFF
TRBV27	-	TRBJ1-1	-	TGTGCCAGCAGTTTATATACACAGGGAACTGAAGCTTTCTTT	CASSLYTQGTEAFF
TRBV27	-	TRBJ1-6	few	TGTGCCAGCAGCCCCCACAGACAGGCGAGCTCCTATAATTCACCCCTCCACTTT	CASSPHRQASSYNSPLHF
TRBV29-1	-	TRBJ2-7	once	TGCAGCGTTGAAGAGGAGGGGGAGCAGTACTTC	CSVEEEGEQYF
TRBV5-1	TRBD1	TRBJ2-1	-	TGCGCCAGCAGCTTGAGGACAGGGGTCTATGAGCAGTTCTTC	CASSLRTGVYEQFF
TRBV9	TRBD2	TRBJ2-3	-	TGTGCCAGCAGCGAGGCGGGGGGGCAAGCAGATACGCAGTATTTT	CASSEAGGQADTQYF
TRBV7-8	-	TRBJ2-5	few	TGTGCCAGCAGCCTGGGACCTAGGGGGGAGACCCAGTACTTC	CASSLGPRGETQYF
TRBV19	-	TRBJ1-2	-	TGTGCCAGTAAAGAGGGTCAGAACTATGGCTACACCTTC	CASKEGQNYGYTF
TRBV30	-	TRBJ1-1	-	TGTGCCTGGAGTTGGGAGGGTCCCAACACTGAAGCTTTCTTT	CAWSWEGPNTEAFF
TRBV30	-	TRBJ1-3	-	TGTGCCTGTCGAAGGACAGTCTCTGGAAACACCATATATTTT	CACRRTVSGNTIYF
TRBV28	TRBD1	TRBJ1-1	-	TGTGCCAGCAGTTTTCAAACAGGGGGCGGAACTGAAGCTTTCTTT	CASSFQTGGGTEAFF
TRBV29-1	-	TRBJ1-2	-	TGCAGCGTTTTCACGGTGGATGGCTACACCTTC	CSVFTVDGYTF
TRBV10-3	TRBD2	TRBJ2-7	-	TGTGCCATCAGTGGCTCTAGCGGGGGGTCGTCCTACGAGCAGTACTTC	CAISGSSGGSSYEQYF
TRBV7-9	TRBD1	TRBJ2-7	-	TGTGCCAGCATGCGACAGGGGCGGTTCGAGCAGTACTTC	CASMRQGRFEQYF
TRBV2	-	TRBJ1-1	-	TGTGCCAGCACCTCGACTGGGGCCACTGAAGCTTTCTTT	CASTSTGATEAFF
TRBV12-5	TRBD1	TRBJ2-7	-	TGTGCTAGTGACCCCGGGGACAGGAGTTCCTACGAGCAGTACTTC	CASDPGDRSSYEQYF
TRBV5-1	TRBD1	TRBJ1-2	-	TGCGCCAGCAGTAGGACAGGGGGCGCGGTCGGAGGCTACACCTTC	CASSRTGGAVGGYTF
TRBV19	TRBD1	TRBJ1-1	few	TGTGCCAGTAGAGAGGGGGCGTACACTGAAGCTTTCTTT	CASREGAYTEAFF
TRBV4-2	-	TRBJ2-1	few	TGTGCCAGCAGCTATAGCGGTGACTCCTACAATGAGCAGTTCTTC	CASSYSGDSYNEQFF
TRBV6-5	TRBD1	TRBJ2-1	-	TGTGCCAGCAGTAACGGACAGGGTCAGTTCTTC	CASSNGQGQFF
TRBV30	-	TRBJ1-1	-	TGTGCCTGGAGTCTAGACAGAATTAACACTGAAGCTTTCTTT	CAWSLDRINTEAFF
TRBV6-5	-	TRBJ1-4	-	TGTGCCAGCAGACGGGACATTAATGAAAAACTGTTTTTT	CASRRDINEKLFF
TRBV2	TRBD2	TRBJ2-2	-	TGTGCCAGCAGACCCAGCGGGGGGAGCACCGGGGAGCTGTTTTTT	CASRPSGGSTGELFF
TRBV15	-	TRBJ1-4	-	TGTGCCACCAGCAGAGAGAACCTACGGGCTAATGAAAAACTGTTTTTT	CATSRENLRANEKLFF
TRBV19	TRBD1	TRBJ1-3	-	TGTGCCAGTAGTCCACAGGGGGCAACAGGAAACACCATATATTTT	CASSPQGATGNTIYF
TRBV5-1	-	TRBJ2-3	-	TGCGCCAGCAGCTTGGGGGGCAGCTGGACAGATACGCAGTATTTT	CASSLGGSWTDTQYF
TRBV5-1	-	TRBJ2-3	-	TGCGCCAGCAGCTTGGCCCCAGGGGAAGATACGCAGTATTTT	CASSLAPGEDTQYF
TRBV7-2	-	TRBJ2-6	few	TGTGCCAGCAGCTCGATGTCACGGGGGACCTCTGGGGCCAACGTCCTGACTTTC	CASSSMSRGTSGANVLTF
TRBV27	TRBD1	TRBJ2-2	-	TGTGCCAGCAGTGCCGGACAGGGGACCGGGGAGCTGTTTTTT	CASSAGQGTGELFF
TRBV6-5	TRBD2	TRBJ2-3	-	TGTGCCTGCGGGACTAGCGGGAGGCCCACAGATACGCAGTATTTT	CACGTSGRPTDTQYF